This T cell receptor (beta chain) comes out of a study of blood T cell repertoires in COVID-19 (dated by TCRdb to about 2020). The study in broad terms: Samples covering the acute and convalescent phases of COVID-19 were provided by collaborators in the United States, Italy and Spain. The material from the prospective study consisted of cDNA or gDNA derived from T cells, B-cell-depleted T cells, or PBMCs. The dataset comprised deeply sampled blood TCRbeta repertoires from subjects exposed to, actively infected with, or recovered from COVID-19. A freely available public database, intended as a resource for researchers studying the immune response to SARS-CoV-2, is where the repertoires were released. The samples were drawn from two sources: the first 160 participants of the ongoing ImmuneRACE study, and over 950 subjects contributed by 6 global collaborators. Nearly every sample came with metadata listing a de-identified subject ID, COVID-19 status, age in years and sex. Where HLA class I and class II types were available, the types were taken from metadata supplied by the sample provider, not from assay-based typing.

Collaborating institutions collected whole blood in K2EDTA tubes following their own protocols. Collaborator samples were shipped for TCRbeta analysis as frozen whole blood, isolated PBMCs, or DNA extracted from either sample type. Study-wide conclusions, independent of this receptor: The quantity of clinical and demographic metadata differed by source and by participant and was supplied without curation.

A distance of 14 bases separates the germline ends of V and J, which lose 0 bases and 2 bases respectively. The CDR3 goes from the cysteine to the phenylalanine over 17 residues. Only CDR3 DNA remains: 51 bases, in frame from the first base. From a lookup of the germline V gene, CDR1 and CDR2 are WSHSY and SAAADI. TCRbeta CDR3 regions were amplified from genomic DNA using the immunoSEQ Assay, a bias-controlled multiplex PCR. The original methods were these. Within the assay, amplification of reference gene primers was used to estimate how many nucleated cells each sample contained. Sequence reads were collapsed and filtered to measure the absolute abundance of every unique TCRbeta CDR3 rearrangement. Productive Simpson clonality was computed per sample as the square root of Simpson's diversity index over productive rearrangements. Held by TCRdb, this immuneACCESS table contains in-frame sequences only and omits some clones. Under half of the omission traces to an unresolved V gene where checked; the cause of the rest is unknown. That table is the source of V, J and clone size, and D and trimming were worked out from the DNA. The sample records over 110,000 clones, roughly 90% of which are singletons. The ten largest account for 1.8% of the sample.

This clone showed up just a few times. What this receptor recognizes is not known. The record has no base qualities; no much larger clone is one base away. This clonotype was obtained from a man in his 70s with acute or convalescent COVID-19. This chain is built from TRBV10-2 and TRBJ1-5; TRBD1 might be the D gene, on 6 matching bases. The material sequenced was peripheral blood. The DNA reads as follows: TGCGCCAGCAGTGAGTCGGCAGGTGCAGGGGGCAATCAGCCCCAGCATTTT. Its translation is CASSESAGAGGNQPQHF.